These 3 T cell receptor beta chains were sequenced from one sample in a study of T-cell reconstitution after alpha-beta-depleted transplantation in children. Unique molecular identifiers were built into the TCRbeta library. TCRdb processed the PCR reads anew with MiXCR; each CDR3 protein has one entry. Here the sample spans hundreds of thousands of distinct CDR3 sequences, around 11% being singletons. The sample was PBMCs from the stem cell graft donor, taken from the stem cell graft. The origin of the receptors is a human donor who donated a stem cell graft to a child with acute lymphoblastic leukemia.

The V call is TRBV20-1, the J call TRBJ2-1, with 7 bases identical to TRBD1. CDR3 length equals 13 residues. Germline CDR1 is DFQATT and CDR2 is SNEGSKA (reference sequence). V dropped 8 bases and J dropped 0; count of bases not matched to a gene: 4. The CDR3 nucleotides are TGCAGTCTACGACAGGGCTCCTACAATGAGCAGTTCTTC. Amino acids: CSLRQGSYNEQFF.

This clonotype was detected ten times or more. The rearrangement uses TRBV29-1 and TRBJ1-2; 9 nucleotides match TRBD1. The J segment lost 2 bases and the V segment lost 0 bases, leaving 10 bases of the junction unmatched. This CDR3 is built from 17 residues. Germline V gene lookup returns CDR1 SQVTM and CDR2 ANQGSEA. CDR3 protein: CSVEDSPLTGGNYGYTF. The CDR3 nucleotides are TGCAGCGTTGAAGACTCACCCCTTACAGGGGGCAACTATGGCTACACCTTC.

This clonotype was counted at least ten times. The V and J genes are TRBV29-1 and TRBJ2-3, with D perhaps matching TRBD1 or TRBD2 (5 bases each). This CDR3 has 18 residues. Germline V CDR1 and CDR2: SQVTM, ANQGSEA. V was clipped by 5 bases and J by 4 bases, with 28 bases between them. The CDR3 here is CSVLSWDGVGILPDTQYF. For the CDR3, the DNA is TGCAGCGTTCTATCTTGGGACGGAGTGGGTATTCTGCCAGATACGCAGTATTTT.